One and the same sample provided the 27 T cell receptor beta chains below, sequenced in a study of blood T cell repertoires in COVID-19. Data came from immunoSEQ multiplex PCR; TCRdb stores just in-frame clones and leaves some out. Altogether 150,000 to 200,000 clones are present, roughly 89% being singletons, with the ten largest covering less than 3.5%. The sample consisted of PBMCs or T cells enriched from blood (not recorded which). Source of these receptors: a woman between 25 and 40 years old who had been exposed to COVID-19.

The chain uses TRBV10-3 and TRBJ1-5, with D possibly TRBD1 on 6 matching bases. The CDR3 covers 16 residues. Trimming removed 10 bases from V and 2 bases from J, with 21 bases in between. Germline CDR1 is ENHRY and CDR2 is SYGVKD. CDR3 region: CASASGAGEGNQPQHF. The CDR3 DNA reads TGTGCCAGCGCAAGCGGGGCAGGGGAAGGCAATCAGCCCCAGCATTTT.

This clone has only one observation. A read error may account for a junction end that differs from germline. This chain uses TRBV4-1 with TRBJ1-1, with a tentative D call TRBD1 (6 bases). The CDR3 is made up of 14 amino acids. From germline, CDR1 is MGHRA and CDR2 YSYEKL. The CDR3 loop reads CASSQAGTYTEAFF. In DNA form, the CDR3 reads TGCGCCAGCAGTCAAGCCGGGACATACACTGAAGCTTTCTTT.

This clone has only one observation. V gene TRBV2 combines with J gene TRBJ1-2; the D gene is possibly TRBD1 (6 bases). CDR1 and CDR2 (germline): SNHLY, FYNNEI. Trimming removed 3 bases at V and 8 bases at J, with 13 bases between. The length of the CDR3 is 13 residues. CDR3 DNA sequence: TGTGCCAGCAGTGAGGCCGGGGGGCGCGGCTACACCTTC. Translated: CASSEAGGRGYTF. Variable domain in full (rest from reference TRBV2 and TRBJ1-2): EPEVTQTPSHQVTQMGQEVILRCVPISNHLYFYWYRQILGQKVEFLVSFYNNEISEKSEIFDDQFSVERPDGSNFTLKIRSTKLEDSAMYFCASSEAGGRGYTFGSGTRLTVV.

CDR3 sequence reads: CASSSPNQTGGNEQFF. In nucleotides, the CDR3 is TGTGCCAGCAGCTCACCAAATCAGACAGGGGGCAATGAGCAGTTCTTC. The J gene is TRBJ2-1, the V gene TRBV7-6; 9 bases are shared with TRBD1. The length of the CDR3 is 16 residues. J was trimmed by 6 bases and V by 4 bases; bases with no gene match: 10. Per germline, CDR1 SGHVS and CDR2 FNYEAQ.

This chain links TRBV14 with TRBJ1-5, with 7 positions matching TRBD1. Germline CDR1 reads SGHDN; CDR2 reads FVKESK. Trimming took 4 bases from V and 4 from J; bases not matched to a gene: 10. CDR3 length: 16 residues. CDR3 in amino acids: CASSRLWTGENQPQHF. The DNA of the CDR3 is TGTGCCAGCAGCCGCTTGTGGACAGGCGAGAATCAGCCCCAGCATTTT.

The chain combines TRBV2 with TRBJ1-5; a possible D gene is TRBD1 (5 bases). The germline V gene has CDR1 SNHLY and CDR2 FYNNEI. Trimming took off 1 base at V and 3 bases at J, with 10 bases between the two ends. The CDR3 totals 15 residues. The CDR3 reads CASSEETEINQPQHF. The CDR3 bases are TGTGCCAGCAGTGAAGAGACAGAAATCAATCAGCCCCAGCATTTT.

The rearrangement uses TRBV5-1 and TRBJ1-3; D uncertain. V was pared by 0 bases and J by 0 bases, with 4 bases between. The germline gives CDR1 SGHRS, CDR2 YFSETQ. The CDR3 totals 14 residues. This CDR3 reads CASSLAGSGNTIYF. In nucleotides, the CDR3 is TGCGCCAGCAGCTTGGCGGGCTCTGGAAACACCATATATTTT.

This rearrangement joins TRBV5-1 to TRBJ2-7; 8 positions match TRBD1. Trimming took 4 bases from V and 4 from J; bases not matched to a gene: 13. CDR3 length: 16 residues. CDR1 and CDR2 (germline): SGHRS, YFSETQ. CDR3 in amino acids: CASSLPDRAGGYEQYF. The CDR3 bases are TGCGCCAGCAGCCTCCCGGACAGGGCCGGTGGGTACGAGCAGTACTTC.

The CDR3 DNA sequence: TGTGCCAGCAGCTTAGGTGGACAGGGGGTCCAACCCCAGCATTTT. It is translated as CASSLGGQGVQPQHF. The rearrangement links TRBV7-9 to TRBJ1-5, with 10 bases identical to TRBD1. V was clipped by 1 base and J by 10 bases; unmatched bases: 7. The CDR3 sequence is 15 residues long. The germline gives CDR1 SEHNR, CDR2 FQNEAQ (reference sequence).

The chain uses TRBV4-1 and TRBJ1-4; D gene uncertain. The germline V and J ends were trimmed by 7 bases and 3 bases, with 12 bases remaining between them. From germline, CDR1 is MGHRA and CDR2 YSYEKL. This CDR3 contains 14 residues. The CDR3 is CASTRGPSNEKLFF. DNA for the CDR3: TGCGCCAGCACCCGCGGGCCTTCTAATGAAAAACTGTTTTTT.

The chain couples TRBV20-1 to TRBJ2-5; D ambiguous. V was cut by 3 bases and J by 5 bases, with 7 bases left in between. Germline V CDR1 and CDR2: DFQATT, SNEGSKA (reference sequence). The CDR3 spans 11 residues. Written as DNA, the CDR3 is TGCAGTGCTAGCCCCGGGGAGACCCAGTACTTC. As protein: CSASPGETQYF.

The chain couples TRBV19 to TRBJ2-1; D ambiguous. Germline V CDR1 and CDR2: LNHDA, SQIVND (reference sequence). The CDR3 runs to 12 residues. V lost 7 bases to trimming and J lost 4 bases, with 8 bases between them. This CDR3 is CASTAGYNEQFF. For the CDR3, the DNA is TGTGCCAGTACCGCCGGGTACAATGAGCAGTTCTTC.

The rearrangement links TRBV6-6 to TRBJ2-1, with 9 bases matching TRBD2. Germline V gene sequence: CDR1 MNHNY, CDR2 SVGAGI (reference sequence). Germline trimming cut 6 bases from V and 6 bases from J; bases unmatched to any gene: 9. The CDR3 has 15 amino acids. CDR3 in amino acids: CASRELAGVRNEQFF. CDR3 DNA: TGTGCCAGCAGGGAATTAGCGGGGGTTCGCAATGAGCAGTTCTTC.

The chain couples TRBV9 to TRBJ1-5; possibly TRBD1 for D (6 bases). From germline, CDR1 is SGDLS and CDR2 YYNGEE. This CDR3 comprises 15 residues. V lost 0 bases and J lost 6, with 13 bases in between. The CDR3 DNA reads TGTGCCAGCAGCGTAGGGGGGGGGCCCTCTCAGCCCCAGCATTTT. It yields the protein CASSVGGGPSQPQHF. The whole variable domain, filled in from reference TRBV9 and TRBJ1-5, reads DSGVTQTPKHLITATGQRVTLRCSPRSGDLSVYWYQQSLDQGLQFLIQYYNGEERAKGNILERFSAQQFPDLHSELNLSSLELGDSALYFCASSVGGGPSQPQHFGDGTRLSIL.

The V and J genes are TRBV24-1 and TRBJ1-4; 12 bases align to TRBD1. The CDR3 consists of 15 residues. Germline CDR1 reads KGHDR; CDR2 reads SFDVKD. Trimming took 4 bases from V and 7 from J; bases not matched to a gene: 3. CDR3 DNA sequence: TGTGCCACCAGTGACCGGGACAGGGGGCTTGAAAAACTGTTTTTT. Translated, it gives CATSDRDRGLEKLFF.

The chain couples TRBV2 to TRBJ2-7; TRBD2 matches at 16 bases. V gave up 8 bases and J gave up 4 bases; unmatched junction bases: 17. Germline values: CDR1 SNHLY, CDR2 FYNNEI. The CDR3 is made up of 19 amino acids. The CDR3: CASFLQDGTSGGAGYEQYF. CDR3 nucleotides: TGTGCCAGCTTTTTGCAGGACGGGACTAGCGGGGGGGCCGGGTACGAGCAGTACTTC.

The chain couples TRBV3-1 (or the pseudogene TRBV3-2) to TRBJ1-2; the D gene is possibly TRBD1 (6 bases). The CDR3 is 17 amino acids. With 4 bases removed from V and 1 base from J, the gap between germline ends came to 19 bases. From germline, CDR1 is LGHDT and CDR2 YNNKEL (reference sequence). In DNA form, the CDR3 reads TGTGCCAGCAGCCCCCGCTCCAGGGGACGCTTTAACTATGGCTACACCTTC. Translation gives CASSPRSRGRFNYGYTF.

J is TRBJ2-7 and V is TRBV3-1 (or the pseudogene TRBV3-2); D remains ambiguous. Trimming pared 5 bases from V and 2 bases from J, leaving 4 bases between. Per the germline V gene, CDR1 is LGHDT and CDR2 is YNNKEL (reference sequence). The length of the CDR3 is 11 residues. CDR3 region: CASSSTYEQYF. In DNA, the CDR3 is TGTGCCAGCAGCTCAACCTACGAGCAGTACTTC.

This clone was picked up a small number of times. V gene TRBV20-1 combines with J gene TRBJ1-1, with a possible D match to TRBD1 (5 bases). The germline CDR1 and CDR2 sequences are DFQATT and SNEGSKA (reference sequence). The CDR3 loop spans 11 amino acids. Trimming stripped 1 base from V and 8 bases from J, with 8 bases between. The CDR3 protein is CSARARGEAFF. The CDR3 bases are TGCAGTGCTAGAGCCCGGGGGGAAGCTTTCTTT.

The CDR3 region is CASSLDTPAAEQYF. The CDR3 coding sequence is TGTGCCAGCAGCTTAGACACTCCGGCGGCCGAGCAGTACTTC. The J gene is TRBJ2-7, the V gene TRBV11-2, with unresolved D. CDR1 and CDR2 from the germline V gene are SGHAT and FQNNGV. The CDR3 has 14 amino acids. Trimming left V 0 bases short and J 6 bases short, with 12 bases between.

The rearrangement joins TRBV7-9 to TRBJ1-2, with D possibly matching TRBD1 (5 bases). The CDR3 totals 15 residues. The germline V and J ends were trimmed by 4 bases and 0 bases, with 12 bases remaining between them. The V gene's germline CDR1 is SEHNR and CDR2 FQNEAQ (reference sequence). CDR3: CASSSEGLPNYGYTF. As DNA, the CDR3 is TGTGCCAGCAGCTCGGAGGGGTTACCTAACTATGGCTACACCTTC.

The chain carries TRBV27 and TRBJ2-7; the match to TRBD2 covers 13 bases. The CDR3 length is 16 residues. The germline V gene has CDR1 MNHEY and CDR2 SMNVEV (reference sequence). V lost 5 bases, J lost 2 bases, and 6 bases stayed unmatched. The CDR3 loop is CASSNRLAGGTYEQYF. The CDR3 bases are TGTGCCAGCAGTAACAGACTAGCGGGGGGAACCTACGAGCAGTACTTC.

The V call is TRBV2, the J call TRBJ1-2; 7 bases match TRBD1. CDR1 SNHLY and CDR2 FYNNEI come from the germline V gene. This CDR3 is 13 amino acids long. V trimming: 4 bases; J trimming: 4 bases; junction bases outside the gene matches: 3. CDR3 nucleotides: TGTGCCAGCAGTGGGGACAGTCGCTATGGCTACACCTTC. Protein: CASSGDSRYGYTF.

The chain employs TRBV9 and TRBJ1-1; TRBD1 might be the D (5 bases). The V gene lost 0 bases and the J gene lost 11 bases, with 14 bases spanning the gap. CDR1 is SGDLS, CDR2 YYNGEE, per germline. The CDR3 consists of 13 residues. The CDR3 here is CASSVGPGPFAFF. CDR3 DNA: TGTGCCAGCAGCGTAGGGCCAGGGCCGTTCGCTTTCTTT.

The V call is TRBV7-9, the J call TRBJ1-1; D ambiguous. Between the trimmed V and J ends, which lost 1 base and 1 base, there was a span of 7 bases. In germline, CDR1 is SEHNR, CDR2 FQNEAQ (reference sequence). This CDR3 spans 14 amino acids. The CDR3 nucleotides read TGTGCCAGCAGCTTAGGAACTTGGAACACTGAAGCTTTCTTT. Translating gives CASSLGTWNTEAFF.

V is TRBV10-2 and J is TRBJ2-7, with TRBD1 matching over 9 bases. Germline V gene lookup returns CDR1 WSHSY and CDR2 SAAADI. The V and J ends lost 7 bases and 3 bases, in that order; junction bases with no gene match: 7. There are 14 residues in the CDR3. CDR3 DNA: TGCGCCAGCAATACAGGGGGCGGCGGCTACGAGCAGTACTTC. It specifies CASNTGGGGYEQYF.

The CDR3 sequence is CASTSSRTSNTIYF. The CDR3 DNA follows: TGTGCCAGCACGTCCTCCCGAACTTCGAACACCATATATTTT. The genes are TRBV6-5 and TRBJ1-3, with D unresolved. This CDR3 comprises 14 residues. Trimming took off 7 bases at V and 7 bases at J, with 17 bases between the two ends. Per the germline V gene, CDR1 is MNHEY and CDR2 is SVGAGI.